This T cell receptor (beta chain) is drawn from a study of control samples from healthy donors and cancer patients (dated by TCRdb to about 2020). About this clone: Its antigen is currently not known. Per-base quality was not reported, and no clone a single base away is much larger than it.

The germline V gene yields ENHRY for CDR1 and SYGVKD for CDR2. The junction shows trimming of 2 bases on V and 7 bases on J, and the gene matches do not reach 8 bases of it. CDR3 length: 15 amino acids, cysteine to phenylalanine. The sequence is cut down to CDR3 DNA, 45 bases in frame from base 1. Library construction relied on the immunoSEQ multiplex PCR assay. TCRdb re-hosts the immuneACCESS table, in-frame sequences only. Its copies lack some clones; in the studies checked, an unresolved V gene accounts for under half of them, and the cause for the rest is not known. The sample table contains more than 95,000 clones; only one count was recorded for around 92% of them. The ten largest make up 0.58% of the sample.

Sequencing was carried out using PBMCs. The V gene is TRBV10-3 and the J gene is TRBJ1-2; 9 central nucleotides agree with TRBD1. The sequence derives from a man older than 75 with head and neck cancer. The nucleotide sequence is TGTGCCATCAGTGAGATAGACAGGGGGTTAGGTGGCTACACCTTC. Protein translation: CAISEIDRGLGGYTF.